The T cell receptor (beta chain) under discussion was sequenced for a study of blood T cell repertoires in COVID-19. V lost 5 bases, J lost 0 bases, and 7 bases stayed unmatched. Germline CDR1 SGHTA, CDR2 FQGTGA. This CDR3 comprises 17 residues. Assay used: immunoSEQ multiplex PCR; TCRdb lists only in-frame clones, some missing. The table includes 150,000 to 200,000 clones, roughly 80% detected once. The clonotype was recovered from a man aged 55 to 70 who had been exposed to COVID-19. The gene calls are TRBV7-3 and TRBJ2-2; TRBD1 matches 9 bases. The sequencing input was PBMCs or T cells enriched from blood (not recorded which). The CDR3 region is CASSPDRGFANTGELFF. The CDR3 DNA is TGTGCCAGCAGCCCTGACAGGGGGTTCGCGAACACCGGGGAGCTGTTTTTT. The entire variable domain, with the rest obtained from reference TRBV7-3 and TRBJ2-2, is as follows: GAGVSQTPSNKVTEKGKYVELRCDPISGHTALYWYRQSLGQGPEFLIYFQGTGAADDSGLPNDRFFAVRPEGSVSTLKIQRTERGDSAVYLCASSPDRGFANTGELFFGEGSRLTVL.